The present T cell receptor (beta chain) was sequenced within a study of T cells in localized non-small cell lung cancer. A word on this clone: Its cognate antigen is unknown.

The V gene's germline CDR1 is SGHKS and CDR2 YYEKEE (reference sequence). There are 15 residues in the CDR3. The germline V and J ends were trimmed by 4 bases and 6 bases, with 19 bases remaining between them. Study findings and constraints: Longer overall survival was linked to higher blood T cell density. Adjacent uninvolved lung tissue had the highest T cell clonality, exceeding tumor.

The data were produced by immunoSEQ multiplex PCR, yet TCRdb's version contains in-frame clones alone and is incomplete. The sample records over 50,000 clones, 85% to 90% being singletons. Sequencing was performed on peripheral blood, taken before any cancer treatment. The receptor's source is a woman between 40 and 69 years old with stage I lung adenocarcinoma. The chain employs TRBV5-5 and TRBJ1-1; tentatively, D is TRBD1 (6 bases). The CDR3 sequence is CASSPENRVRSEAFF. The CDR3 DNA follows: TGTGCCAGCAGCCCGGAGAACAGGGTACGGTCTGAAGCTTTCTTT.